Presented here are 21 T cell receptor beta chains from one specimen sequenced in a study of low-dose radiotherapy and immunotherapy resistance in tumors. First-strand cDNA used TRAV- and TRBV-specific primers, covering alpha and beta chains. With a V-primer adapter and a constant-region primer, TCRs were amplified for approximately 19 PCR cycles. TCRdb reprocessed the reads with MiXCR, giving one entry per CDR3 protein. The sample carries 65,000 to 100,000 distinct CDR3 sequences, about 18% recorded once. The time point denotes: before trial treatment. Sequenced here: PBMCs, sampled before treatment. Receptor source: a male donor with prostate cancer.

In its sample, this clonotype was seen many times. V gene TRBV25-1 combines with J gene TRBJ1-2; D is perhaps TRBD1 (5 bases). This CDR3 comprises 15 residues. Germline assignment: CDR1 MGHDK and CDR2 SYGVNS. Trimming took 5 bases from V and 2 from J, leaving 15 bases between them. CDR3 residues: CASSPEVGRNYGYTF. The CDR3 bases are TGTGCCAGCAGTCCCGAAGTGGGACGGAACTATGGCTACACCTTC.

This clonotype was counted many times. The chain couples TRBV19 to TRBJ1-5, with D maybe TRBD1 (6 bases). The germline V and J ends were trimmed by 7 bases and 0 bases, with 16 bases remaining between them. This CDR3 is 16 amino acids long. The germline V gene encodes CDR1 LNHDA and CDR2 SQIVND (reference sequence). For the CDR3, the DNA is TGTGCCAGTAACGTAAAGGGGGGGAATAGCAATCAGCCCCAGCATTTT. Its protein product is CASNVKGGNSNQPQHF.

This clonotype showed up many times. The rearrangement joins TRBV6-2 or TRBV6-3 to TRBJ2-7; 10 bases are a match to TRBD2. CDR1 and CDR2 (germline): MNHEY, SVGEGT. The CDR3 has 15 residues. Losses at the gene ends were 6 bases for V and 5 bases for J; bases not matched to a gene: 10. This chain's CDR3 is CASRPSSGGWNEQYF. The CDR3 nucleotides read TGTGCCAGCAGGCCTTCTAGCGGGGGTTGGAACGAGCAGTACTTC.

This clonotype was detected ten times or more. The chain combines TRBV9 with TRBJ1-3; tentatively, D is TRBD1 (6 bases). V was pared by 3 bases and J by 0 bases, with 10 bases between. Germline V lookup: CDR1 SGDLS, CDR2 YYNGEE. The CDR3 covers 15 residues. CDR3 bases: TGTGCCAGCAGCGAGGGACACCTCTCTGGAAACACCATATATTTT. This encodes CASSEGHLSGNTIYF.

This clonotype was detected many times. The J gene is TRBJ2-1, the V gene TRBV15; D gene unclear. CDR3 length: 13 amino acids. Germline CDR1 reads LNHNV; CDR2 reads YYDKDF (reference sequence). V was trimmed by 0 bases and J by 10 bases, leaving 10 bases between them. In DNA, the CDR3 is TGTGCCACCAGCAGAGACCCGGCCCGGGAGCAGTTCTTC. Its protein is CATSRDPAREQFF.

This clonotype showed up just a few times. Germline and junction disagree at one end, which may indicate a read error. V and J are TRBV7-6 and TRBJ2-3; D is ambiguous. This CDR3 spans 14 amino acids. Germline V CDR1 and CDR2: SGHVS, FNYEAQ. CDR3 sequence (DNA): TGTGCTAGCAGCCGAGTGGGTCAAATGGATACGCAGTATTTT. This sequence encodes CASSRVGQMDTQYF.

This clonotype was found many times. This chain uses TRBV6-6 with TRBJ2-3, with TRBD2 matching over 13 bases. The CDR3 sequence is 16 residues long. With V trimmed by 6 bases and J by 2 bases, 5 bases remained unmatched. The V gene's germline CDR1 is MNHNY and CDR2 SVGAGI (reference sequence). The CDR3, as DNA: TGTGCCAGCAGCCGCGGACTAGCGGGGGCCACAGATACGCAGTATTTT. Amino acid sequence: CASSRGLAGATDTQYF.

Points on this clonotype: A far larger clone is off by one base, so a read error is likely. This chain connects TRBV12-3 or TRBV12-4 to TRBJ2-5, with D perhaps TRBD2 (5 bases). The CDR3 has 13 residues. The CDR3 loop is CASSYRSRFGEFF. DNA of the CDR3: TGTGCCAGCAGCTATCGTTCGAGGTTCGGGGAGTTCTTC.

In its sample, this clonotype was seen many times. The chain is built from TRBV6-1 and TRBJ2-5; TRBD1 matches 7 bases. Germline V gene data show CDR1 as MNHNS and CDR2 as SASEGT. V was clipped by 5 bases and J by 5 bases; unmatched bases: 8. CDR3 length: 14 residues. The CDR3 protein is CASSYHTGEETQYF. The DNA of the CDR3 is TGTGCCAGCAGTTACCACACAGGGGAGGAGACCCAGTACTTC.

This chain connects TRBV28 to TRBJ1-5; 7 bases agree with TRBD1. CDR1 is MDHEN and CDR2 is SYDVKM in the germline V gene. The CDR3 is 15 amino acids. The ends lost 5 bases at V and 6 bases at J; junction bases unmatched: 10. The CDR3 is CASSADRVGFQPQHF. In DNA form, the CDR3 reads TGTGCCAGCAGTGCAGACAGGGTTGGTTTTCAGCCCCAGCATTTT.

J is TRBJ1-1 and V is TRBV4-1, with D uncertain. V lost 0 bases and J 3 bases, leaving 14 bases between the germline ends. Germline values: CDR1 MGHRA, CDR2 YSYEKL. The CDR3 consists of 16 residues. The CDR3 DNA reads as TGCGCCAGCAGCCAAGAAGTGGCCAGGCGCGACACTGAAGCTTTCTTT. This sequence encodes CASSQEVARRDTEAFF.

This clonotype occurred many times. This chain connects TRBV14 to TRBJ2-7; the D gene is possibly TRBD2 (6 bases). The germline V gene has CDR1 SGHDN and CDR2 FVKESK. Trimming shortened V by 4 bases and J by 6 bases, and 13 bases separated the two germline ends. This CDR3 is built from 13 residues. The chain's CDR3 is CASSRTVGGEQYF. As DNA, the CDR3 is TGTGCCAGCAGCCGCACGGTGGGGGGCGAGCAGTACTTC.

This clonotype was detected a few times. V usage is TRBV7-3 and J usage is TRBJ2-1; D possibly corresponds to TRBD2 (7 bases). The CDR3 contains 13 residues. V was cut by 4 bases and J by 9 bases, with 13 bases left in between. Germline loops: CDR1 SGHTA, CDR2 FQGTGA. Here the CDR3 DNA reads TGTGCCAGCAGCTCGGGGGGCCGGAGTGAGCAGTTCTTC. Its protein is CASSSGGRSEQFF.

This clonotype showed up many times. The chain couples TRBV2 to TRBJ2-1; 9 bases agree with TRBD2. CDR1 and CDR2 from the germline V gene are SNHLY and FYNNEI. CDR3 length: 15 residues. Trimming cost V 1 base and J 4 bases; bases outside gene matches: 2. The CDR3 reads CASSEERGEYNEQFF. CDR3 DNA: TGTGCCAGCAGTGAAGAGCGGGGGGAATACAATGAGCAGTTCTTC.

This clonotype was seen ten or more times. V is TRBV12-3 or TRBV12-4 and J is TRBJ1-5, with 12 bases matching TRBD1. V gave up 6 bases and J gave up 5 bases; unmatched junction bases: 2. The CDR3 covers 14 residues. The chain's CDR3 is CASRGQGADQPQHF. CDR3 DNA: TGTGCCAGCAGGGGACAGGGGGCCGATCAGCCCCAGCATTTT.

With respect to this clonotype: One junction end does not reproduce the germline sequence, and a read error may be involved. The chain couples TRBV10-3 to TRBJ1-5; D ambiguous. CDR1 and CDR2 from the germline V gene are ENHRY and SYGVKD. The CDR3 has 15 amino acids. In nucleotides, the CDR3 is TGTGCCAGCAGTGAAGTTCGGCAGATCAATCAGCCCCAGCATTTT. Its translation: CASSEVRQINQPQHF.

This clonotype was counted at least ten times. The chain employs TRBV12-5 and TRBJ1-1; D remains unclear. Germline V CDR1 and CDR2: LGHNT, FRNRAP. The germline V and J ends were trimmed by 3 bases and 5 bases, with 7 bases remaining between them. The CDR3 consists of 12 residues. CDR3 region: CASGFTGTEAFF. The CDR3 coding sequence is TGTGCTAGTGGTTTCACGGGAACTGAAGCTTTCTTT.

This clonotype was detected ten times or more. The V and J genes are TRBV5-4 and TRBJ2-3; D is possibly TRBD2 (5 bases). This CDR3 region has 17 residues. Germline V lookup: CDR1 SGHNT, CDR2 YYREEE (reference sequence). The V end was cut by 0 bases, the J end by 4 bases, with 18 bases between. This CDR3 reads CASSLEPGRKSADTQYF. CDR3 coding DNA: TGTGCCAGCAGCTTGGAACCGGGAAGAAAATCAGCAGATACGCAGTATTTT.

This clonotype was counted many times. V usage is TRBV5-4 and J usage is TRBJ2-7; D is perhaps TRBD2 (5 bases). V was shortened by 4 bases and J by 3 bases, with 11 bases between the two germline ends. Per the germline V gene, CDR1 is SGHNT and CDR2 is YYREEE (reference sequence). CDR3 length: 13 residues. Here the CDR3 DNA reads TGTGCCAGCAGCCTAGCTGGAGTCTACGAGCAGTACTTC. Encoded protein: CASSLAGVYEQYF.

This clonotype was detected many times. The chain employs TRBV4-1 and TRBJ2-3; 13 bases fit TRBD2. J lost 2 bases, V lost 0 bases, and 2 bases had no gene match. CDR1 and CDR2 from the germline V gene are MGHRA and YSYEKL. The CDR3 totals 17 residues. This CDR3 reads CASSQEGLAGDTDTQYF. The CDR3, as DNA: TGCGCCAGCAGCCAAGAAGGACTAGCGGGGGACACAGATACGCAGTATTTT.

The genes are TRBV12-3 or TRBV12-4 and TRBJ2-1; 8 bases are a match to TRBD2. J was trimmed by 0 bases and V by 6 bases; bases with no gene match: 4. This CDR3 contains 15 residues. CDR3 amino acids: CASRGLVFSYNEQFF. CDR3 sequence (DNA): TGTGCCAGCAGGGGACTAGTGTTCTCCTACAATGAGCAGTTCTTC.